This T cell receptor beta chain was identified in a study of patients and donors after allogeneic stem cell transplantation. The germline CDR1 and CDR2 sequences are LGHDT and YNNKEL (reference sequence). This CDR3 contains 15 residues. V lost 2 bases, J lost 4 bases, and 14 bases lay in between. TCRdb recomputed calls from the RT-PCR reads with MiXCR, one row per CDR3 protein. The data contain 200,000 to 250,000 distinct CDR3 sequences, over 12% of them singletons. V gene TRBV3-1 combines with J gene TRBJ1-1; no firm D call. The sample was blood, either unsorted or a sorted T cell fraction (not recorded which). The origin of this receptor is a human donor who was either an allogeneic HSCT recipient or a stem cell or donor lymphocyte infusion donor (not recorded which). It is not recorded whose cells these are; they may come from a transplant donor. The CDR3 spells CASSQQLRVVTEAFF. The CDR3 DNA is TGTGCCAGCAGCCAACAGTTGAGGGTTGTCACTGAAGCTTTCTTT.